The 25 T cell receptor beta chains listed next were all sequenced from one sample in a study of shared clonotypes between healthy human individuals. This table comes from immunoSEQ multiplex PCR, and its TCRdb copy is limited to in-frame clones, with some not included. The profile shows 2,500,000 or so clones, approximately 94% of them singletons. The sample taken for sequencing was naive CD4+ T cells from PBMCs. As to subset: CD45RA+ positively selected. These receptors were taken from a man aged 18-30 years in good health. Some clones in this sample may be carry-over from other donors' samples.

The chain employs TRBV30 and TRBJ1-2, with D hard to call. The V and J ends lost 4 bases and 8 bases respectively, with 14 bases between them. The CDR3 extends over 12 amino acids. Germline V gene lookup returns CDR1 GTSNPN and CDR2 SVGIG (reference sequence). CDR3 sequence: CAWTSGFSGYTF. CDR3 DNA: TGTGCCTGGACCTCGGGGTTTTCGGGCTACACCTTC.

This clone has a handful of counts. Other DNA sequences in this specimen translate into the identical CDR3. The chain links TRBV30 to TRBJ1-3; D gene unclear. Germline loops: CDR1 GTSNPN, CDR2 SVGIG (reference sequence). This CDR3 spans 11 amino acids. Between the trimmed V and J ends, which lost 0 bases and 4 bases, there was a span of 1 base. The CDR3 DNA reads TGTGCCTGGAGTGTAGGAAACACCATATATTTT. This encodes CAWSVGNTIYF.

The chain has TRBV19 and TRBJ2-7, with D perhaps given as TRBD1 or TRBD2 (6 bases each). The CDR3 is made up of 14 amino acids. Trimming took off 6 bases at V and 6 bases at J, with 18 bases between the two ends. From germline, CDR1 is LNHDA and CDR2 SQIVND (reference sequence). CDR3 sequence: CASRTTGTRGEQYF. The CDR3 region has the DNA TGTGCCAGTAGGACAACAGGGACTCGGGGCGAGCAGTACTTC.

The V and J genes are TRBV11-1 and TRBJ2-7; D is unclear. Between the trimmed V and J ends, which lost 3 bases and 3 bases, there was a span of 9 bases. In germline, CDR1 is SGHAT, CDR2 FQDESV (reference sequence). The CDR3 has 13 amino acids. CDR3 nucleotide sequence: TGTGCCAGCAGCTTGGGGATCCTCTACGAGCAGTACTTC. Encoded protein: CASSLGILYEQYF.

The CDR3 loop is CAWTLGGDPSYEQYF. The CDR3 nucleotides are TGTGCCTGGACGTTGGGCGGAGATCCCTCCTACGAGCAGTACTTC. The chain links TRBV30 to TRBJ2-7, with D hard to call. Trimming removed 4 bases at V and 0 bases at J, with 16 bases between. From germline, CDR1 is GTSNPN and CDR2 SVGIG (reference sequence). This CDR3 is built from 15 residues.

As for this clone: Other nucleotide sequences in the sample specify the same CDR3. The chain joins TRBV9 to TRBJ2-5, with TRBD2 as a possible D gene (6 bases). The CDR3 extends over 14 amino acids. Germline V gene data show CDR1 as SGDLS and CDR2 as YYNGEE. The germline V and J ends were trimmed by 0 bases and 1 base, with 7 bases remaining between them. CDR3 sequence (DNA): TGTGCCAGCAGCGTAGGCGGGACCCAAGAGACCCAGTACTTC. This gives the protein CASSVGGTQETQYF.

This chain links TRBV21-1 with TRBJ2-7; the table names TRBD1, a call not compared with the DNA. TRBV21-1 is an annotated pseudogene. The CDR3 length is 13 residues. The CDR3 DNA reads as TGTGCCAGCAAGGACAGGGGAAAAGGCGAGCAGTACTTC. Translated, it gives CASKDRGKGEQYF.

The CDR3 nucleotides read TGTGCCAGCAGGGGACCTGGGCGGAACACCATATATTTT. This sequence encodes CASRGPGRNTIYF. This chain uses TRBV28 with TRBJ1-3; D is possibly TRBD1 (5 bases). In germline, CDR1 is MDHEN, CDR2 SYDVKM. The CDR3 totals 13 residues. The V end was cut by 6 bases, the J end by 7 bases, with 13 bases between.

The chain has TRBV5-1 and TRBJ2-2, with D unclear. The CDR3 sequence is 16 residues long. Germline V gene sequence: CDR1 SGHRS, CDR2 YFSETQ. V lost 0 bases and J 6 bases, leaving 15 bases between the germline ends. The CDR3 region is CASSLAAAPGAGELFF. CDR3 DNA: TGCGCCAGCAGCTTGGCTGCGGCCCCTGGGGCCGGGGAGCTGTTTTTT.

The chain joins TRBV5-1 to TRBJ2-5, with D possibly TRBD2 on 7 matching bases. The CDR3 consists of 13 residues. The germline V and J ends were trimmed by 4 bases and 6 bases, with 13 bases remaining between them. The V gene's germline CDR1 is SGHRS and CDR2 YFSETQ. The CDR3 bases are TGCGCCAGCAGCCCCGCCGGGGGGCAGACCCAGTACTTC. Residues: CASSPAGGQTQYF.

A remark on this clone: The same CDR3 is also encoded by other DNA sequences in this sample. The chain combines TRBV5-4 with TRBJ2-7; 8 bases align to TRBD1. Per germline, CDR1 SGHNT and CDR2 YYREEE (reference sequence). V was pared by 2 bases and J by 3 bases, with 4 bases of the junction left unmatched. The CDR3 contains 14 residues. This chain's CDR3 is CASSLQGGGYEQYF. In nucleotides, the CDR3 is TGTGCCAGCAGCTTACAGGGGGGTGGCTACGAGCAGTACTTC.

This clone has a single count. CDR3 sequence: CASSPSSGRAKRETQYF. The CDR3 region has the DNA TGTGCCAGCAGCCCTAGTAGCGGGAGGGCTAAAAGGGAGACCCAGTACTTC. The chain couples TRBV14 to TRBJ2-5, with 11 bases that match TRBD2. The CDR3 is 17 residues long. Trimming cost V 4 bases and J 5 bases; bases outside gene matches: 12. Germline CDR1 and CDR2: SGHDN and FVKESK.

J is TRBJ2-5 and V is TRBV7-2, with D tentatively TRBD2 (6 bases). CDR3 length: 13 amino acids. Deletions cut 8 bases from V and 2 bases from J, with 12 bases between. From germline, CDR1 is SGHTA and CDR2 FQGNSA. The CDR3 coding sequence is TGTGCCAGCGGCCCGGGACTTCAAGAGACCCAGTACTTC. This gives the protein CASGPGLQETQYF.

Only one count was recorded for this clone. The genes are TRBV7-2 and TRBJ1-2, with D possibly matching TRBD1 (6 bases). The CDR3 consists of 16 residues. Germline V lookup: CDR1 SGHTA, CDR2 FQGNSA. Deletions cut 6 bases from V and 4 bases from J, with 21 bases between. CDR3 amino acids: CASSSPSSDRSYGYTF. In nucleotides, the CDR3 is TGTGCCAGCAGTTCCCCAAGCTCTGACAGGTCCTATGGCTACACCTTC.

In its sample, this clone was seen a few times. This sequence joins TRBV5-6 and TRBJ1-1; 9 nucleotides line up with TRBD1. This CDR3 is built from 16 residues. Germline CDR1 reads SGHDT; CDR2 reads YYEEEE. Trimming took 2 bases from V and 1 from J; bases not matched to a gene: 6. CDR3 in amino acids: CASSLWDRAGNTEAFF. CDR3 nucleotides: TGTGCCAGCAGCTTATGGGACAGGGCGGGGAACACTGAAGCTTTCTTT.

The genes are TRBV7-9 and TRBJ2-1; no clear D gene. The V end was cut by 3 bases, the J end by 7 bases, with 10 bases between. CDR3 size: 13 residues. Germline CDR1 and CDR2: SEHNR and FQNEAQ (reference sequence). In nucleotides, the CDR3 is TGTGCCAGCAGCTTTCCATCTCGGAATGAGCAGTTCTTC. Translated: CASSFPSRNEQFF. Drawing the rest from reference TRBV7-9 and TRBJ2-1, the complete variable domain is DTGVSQNPRHKITKRGQNVTFRCDPISEHNRLYWYRQTLGQGPEFLTYFQNEAQLEKSRLLSDRFSAERPKGSFSTLEIQRTEQGDSAMYLCASSFPSRNEQFFGPGTRLTVL.

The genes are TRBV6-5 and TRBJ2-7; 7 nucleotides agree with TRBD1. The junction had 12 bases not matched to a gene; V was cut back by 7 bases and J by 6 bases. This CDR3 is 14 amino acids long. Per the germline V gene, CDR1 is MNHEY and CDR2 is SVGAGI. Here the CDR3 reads CASTPGGIRGEQYF. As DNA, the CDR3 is TGTGCCAGCACCCCAGGGGGTATTCGGGGCGAGCAGTACTTC.

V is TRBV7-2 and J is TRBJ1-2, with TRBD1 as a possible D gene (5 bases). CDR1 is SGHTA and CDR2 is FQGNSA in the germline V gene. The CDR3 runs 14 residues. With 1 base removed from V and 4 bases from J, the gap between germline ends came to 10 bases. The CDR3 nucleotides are TGTGCCAGCAGCTTAGGGGGACGGTTCTATGGCTACACCTTC. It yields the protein CASSLGGRFYGYTF. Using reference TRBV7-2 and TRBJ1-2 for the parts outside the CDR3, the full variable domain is GAGVSQSPSNKVTEKGKDVELRCDPISGHTALYWYRQSLGQGLEFLIYFQGNSAPDKSGLPSDRFSAERTGGSVSTLTIQRTQQEDSAVYLCASSLGGRFYGYTFGSGTRLTVV.

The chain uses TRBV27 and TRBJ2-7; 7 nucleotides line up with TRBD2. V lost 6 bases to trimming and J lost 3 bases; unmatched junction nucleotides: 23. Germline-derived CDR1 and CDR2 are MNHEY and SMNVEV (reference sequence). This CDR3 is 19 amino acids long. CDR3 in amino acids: CASRVQGVAPAGTNYEQYF. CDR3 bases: TGTGCCAGCAGGGTGCAGGGAGTCGCCCCAGCGGGGACCAACTACGAGCAGTACTTC.

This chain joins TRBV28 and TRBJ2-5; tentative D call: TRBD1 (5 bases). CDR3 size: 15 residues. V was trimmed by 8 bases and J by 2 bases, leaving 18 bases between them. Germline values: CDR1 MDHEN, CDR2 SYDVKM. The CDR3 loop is CASSKRQTPQETQYF. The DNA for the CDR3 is TGTGCCAGCTCGAAGAGACAGACACCTCAAGAGACCCAGTACTTC.

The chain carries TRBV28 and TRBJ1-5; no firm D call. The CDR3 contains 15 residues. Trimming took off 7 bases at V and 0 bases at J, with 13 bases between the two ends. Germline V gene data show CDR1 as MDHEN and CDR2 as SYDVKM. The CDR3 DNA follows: TGTGCCAGCACCCCCGGCGGGGATAGCAATCAGCCCCAGCATTTT. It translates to CASTPGGDSNQPQHF.

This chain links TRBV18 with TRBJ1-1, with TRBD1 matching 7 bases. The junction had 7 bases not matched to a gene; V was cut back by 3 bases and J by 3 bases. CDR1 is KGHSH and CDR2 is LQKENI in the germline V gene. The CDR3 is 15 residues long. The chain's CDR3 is CASSPGPTGDTEAFF. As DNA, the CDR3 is TGTGCCAGCTCACCCGGCCCAACAGGGGACACTGAAGCTTTCTTT.

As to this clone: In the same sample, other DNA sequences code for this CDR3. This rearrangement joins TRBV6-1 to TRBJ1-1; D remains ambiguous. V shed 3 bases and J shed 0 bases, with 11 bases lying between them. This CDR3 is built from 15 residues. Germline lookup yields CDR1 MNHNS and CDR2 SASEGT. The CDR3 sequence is CASSERTALNTEAFF. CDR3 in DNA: TGTGCCAGCAGTGAGAGGACGGCCTTGAACACTGAAGCTTTCTTT.

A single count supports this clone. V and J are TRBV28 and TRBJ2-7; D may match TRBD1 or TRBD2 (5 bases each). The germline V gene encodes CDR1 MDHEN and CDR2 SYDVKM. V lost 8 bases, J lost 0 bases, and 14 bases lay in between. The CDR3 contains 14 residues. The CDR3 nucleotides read TGTGCCAGCCATCCGGGGACGTTCTCCTACGAGCAGTACTTC. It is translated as CASHPGTFSYEQYF.

The CDR3 loop reads CANTQDTNYGYTF. The CDR3 DNA follows: TGTGCCAATACACAAGATACTAACTATGGCTACACCTTC. The chain is built from TRBV2 and TRBJ1-2, with D unclear. The CDR3 has 13 residues. Germline V lookup: CDR1 SNHLY, CDR2 FYNNEI. The ends were cut back, 10 bases at V and 0 bases at J, with 12 bases in the middle.